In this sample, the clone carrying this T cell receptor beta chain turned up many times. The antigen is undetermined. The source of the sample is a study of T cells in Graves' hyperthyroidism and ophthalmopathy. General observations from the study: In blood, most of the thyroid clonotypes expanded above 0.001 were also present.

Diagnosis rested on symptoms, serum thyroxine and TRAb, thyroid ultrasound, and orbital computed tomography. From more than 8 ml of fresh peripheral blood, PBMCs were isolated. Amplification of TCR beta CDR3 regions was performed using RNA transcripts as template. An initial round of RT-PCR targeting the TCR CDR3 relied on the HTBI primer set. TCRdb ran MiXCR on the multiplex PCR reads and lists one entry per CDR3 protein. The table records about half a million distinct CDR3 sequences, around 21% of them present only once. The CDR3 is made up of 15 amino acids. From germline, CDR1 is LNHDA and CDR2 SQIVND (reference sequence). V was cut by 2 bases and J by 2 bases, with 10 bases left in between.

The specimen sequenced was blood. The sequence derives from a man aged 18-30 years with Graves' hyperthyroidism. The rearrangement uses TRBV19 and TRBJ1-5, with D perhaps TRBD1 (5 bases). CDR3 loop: CASSIIGGGNQPQHF. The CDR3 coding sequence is TGTGCCAGTAGTATAATAGGAGGGGGCAATCAGCCCCAGCATTTT.